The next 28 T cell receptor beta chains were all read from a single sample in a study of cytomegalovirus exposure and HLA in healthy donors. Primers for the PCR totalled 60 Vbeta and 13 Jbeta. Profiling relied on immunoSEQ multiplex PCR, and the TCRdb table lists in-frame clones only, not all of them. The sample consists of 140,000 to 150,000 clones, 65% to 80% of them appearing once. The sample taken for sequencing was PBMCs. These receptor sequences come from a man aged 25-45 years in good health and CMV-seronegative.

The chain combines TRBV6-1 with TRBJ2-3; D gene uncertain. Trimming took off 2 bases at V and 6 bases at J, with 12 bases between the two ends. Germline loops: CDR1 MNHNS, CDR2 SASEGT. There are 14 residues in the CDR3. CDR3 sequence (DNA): TGTGCCAGCAGTGAAACGTCGGTTCTCGATACGCAGTATTTT. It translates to CASSETSVLDTQYF.

The DNA for the CDR3 is TGCGCCAGCAGCTTGACGGGGGTTCATCCCTTGGATAACTATGGCTACACCTTC. Translating gives CASSLTGVHPLDNYGYTF. The chain employs TRBV5-1 and TRBJ1-2, with D possibly TRBD1 on 5 matching bases. Germline V lookup: CDR1 SGHRS, CDR2 YFSETQ. The CDR3 loop spans 18 amino acids. Trimming cost V 1 base and J 1 base, with 20 bases left between them.

In DNA, the CDR3 is TGTGCCACCGCCCCCAGGGGACTAGCGACAGATACGCAGTATTTT. This codes for CATAPRGLATDTQYF. The V gene is TRBV10-3, the J gene TRBJ2-3; TRBD2 aligns across 10 bases. CDR1 is ENHRY and CDR2 is SYGVKD in the germline V gene. The ends lost 10 bases at V and 3 bases at J; junction bases unmatched: 10. The CDR3 spans 15 residues.

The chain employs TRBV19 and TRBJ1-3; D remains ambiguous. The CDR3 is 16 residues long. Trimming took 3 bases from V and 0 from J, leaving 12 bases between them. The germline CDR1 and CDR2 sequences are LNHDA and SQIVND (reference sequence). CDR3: CASSIRQGVSGNTIYF. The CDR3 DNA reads TGTGCCAGTAGTATTAGACAAGGCGTCTCTGGAAACACCATATATTTT.

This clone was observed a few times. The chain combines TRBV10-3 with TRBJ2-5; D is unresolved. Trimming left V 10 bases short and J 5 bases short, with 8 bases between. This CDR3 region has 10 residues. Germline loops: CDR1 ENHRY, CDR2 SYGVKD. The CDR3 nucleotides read TGTGCCAGCACGAGGGAGACCCAGTACTTC. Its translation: CASTRETQYF.

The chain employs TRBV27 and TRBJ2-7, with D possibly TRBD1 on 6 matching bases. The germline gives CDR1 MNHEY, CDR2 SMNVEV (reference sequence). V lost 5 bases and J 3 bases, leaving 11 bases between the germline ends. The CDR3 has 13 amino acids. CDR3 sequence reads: CASSLGQSYEQYF. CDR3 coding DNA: TGTGCCAGCAGTCTAGGACAGAGCTACGAGCAGTACTTC.

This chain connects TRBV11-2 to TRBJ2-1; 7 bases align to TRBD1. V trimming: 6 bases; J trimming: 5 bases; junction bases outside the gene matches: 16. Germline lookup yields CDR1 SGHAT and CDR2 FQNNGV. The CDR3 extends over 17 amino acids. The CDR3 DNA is TGTGCCAGCAGGTCCTACAGGGGAAAAAGGACCAACAATGAGCAGTTCTTC. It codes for CASRSYRGKRTNNEQFF. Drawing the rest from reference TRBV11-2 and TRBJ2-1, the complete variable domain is EAGVAQSPRYKIIEKRQSVAFWCNPISGHATLYWYQQILGQGPKLLIQFQNNGVVDDSQLPKDRFSAERLKGVDSTLKIQPAKLEDSAVYLCASRSYRGKRTNNEQFFGPGTRLTVL.

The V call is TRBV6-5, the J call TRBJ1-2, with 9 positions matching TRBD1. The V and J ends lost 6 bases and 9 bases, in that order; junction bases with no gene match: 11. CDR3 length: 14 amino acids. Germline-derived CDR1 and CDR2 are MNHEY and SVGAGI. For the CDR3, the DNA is TGTGCCAGCAGGCGACGGACAGGGGAGATCAGCTACACCTTC. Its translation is CASRRRTGEISYTF.

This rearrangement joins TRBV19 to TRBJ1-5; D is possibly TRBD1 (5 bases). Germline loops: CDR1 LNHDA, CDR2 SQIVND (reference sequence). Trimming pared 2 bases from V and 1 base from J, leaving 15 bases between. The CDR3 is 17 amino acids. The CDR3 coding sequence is TGTGCCAGTAGTATAAATAGGGCAGGGTCGAGCAATCAGCCCCAGCATTTT. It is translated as CASSINRAGSSNQPQHF.

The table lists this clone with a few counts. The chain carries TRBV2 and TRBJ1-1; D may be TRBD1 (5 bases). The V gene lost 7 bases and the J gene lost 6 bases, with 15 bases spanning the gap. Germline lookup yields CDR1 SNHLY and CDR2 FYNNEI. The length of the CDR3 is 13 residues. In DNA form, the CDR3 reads TGTGCCAGCACTCGGGAGGGGATGGCTGAAGCTTTCTTT. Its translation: CASTREGMAEAFF.

CDR3 nucleotides: TGTGCCAGCAGCTTAGCGGGGGGGACAAGGGCCTACGAGCAGTACTTC. As protein: CASSLAGGTRAYEQYF. The chain employs TRBV7-2 and TRBJ2-7; weak D call: TRBD2 (7 bases). CDR1 is SGHTA and CDR2 is FQGNSA in the germline V gene. This CDR3 comprises 16 residues. V was shortened by 0 bases and J by 2 bases, with 14 bases between the two germline ends.

As DNA, the CDR3 is TGTGCCAGCAGTTTGGCAGGGAATGAGCAGTTCTTC. Translating gives CASSLAGNEQFF. The chain links TRBV28 to TRBJ2-1, with a weak D call TRBD1 (5 bases). The CDR3 spans 12 residues. Trimming pared 3 bases from V and 7 bases from J, leaving 7 bases between. Per the germline V gene, CDR1 is MDHEN and CDR2 is SYDVKM.

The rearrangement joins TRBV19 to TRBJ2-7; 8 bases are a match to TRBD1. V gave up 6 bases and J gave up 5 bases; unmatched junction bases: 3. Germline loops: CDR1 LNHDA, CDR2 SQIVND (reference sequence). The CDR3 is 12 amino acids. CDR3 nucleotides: TGTGCCAGTAGCACAGGGGGGAACGAGCAGTACTTC. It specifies CASSTGGNEQYF.

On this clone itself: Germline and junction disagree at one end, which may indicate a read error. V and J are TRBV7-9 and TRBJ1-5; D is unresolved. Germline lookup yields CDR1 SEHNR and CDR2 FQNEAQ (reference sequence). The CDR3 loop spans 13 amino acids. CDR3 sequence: CSSSFDGDQPQHF. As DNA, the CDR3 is TGTTCCAGCAGCTTCGACGGAGATCAGCCCCAGCATTTT. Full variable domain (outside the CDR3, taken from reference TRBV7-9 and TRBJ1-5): DTGVSQNPRHKITKRGQNVTFRCDPISEHNRLYWYRQTLGQGPEFLTYFQNEAQLEKSRLLSDRFSAERPKGSFSTLEIQRTEQGDSAMYLCSSSFDGDQPQHFGDGTRLSIL.

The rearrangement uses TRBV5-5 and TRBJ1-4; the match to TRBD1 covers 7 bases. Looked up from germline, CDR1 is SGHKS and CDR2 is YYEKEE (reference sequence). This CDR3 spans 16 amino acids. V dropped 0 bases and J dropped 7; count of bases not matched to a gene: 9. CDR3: CASSLGQGVGAEKLFF. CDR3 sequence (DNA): TGTGCCAGCAGCTTGGGACAGGGAGTTGGGGCTGAAAAACTGTTTTTT.

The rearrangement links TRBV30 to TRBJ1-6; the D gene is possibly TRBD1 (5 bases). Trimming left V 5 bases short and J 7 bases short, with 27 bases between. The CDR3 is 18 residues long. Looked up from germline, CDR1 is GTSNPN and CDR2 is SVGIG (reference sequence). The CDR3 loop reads CAWLARGVFYSGNSPLHF. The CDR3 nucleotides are TGTGCCTGGCTCGCCCGGGGGGTCTTTTATTCGGGCAATTCACCCCTCCACTTT.

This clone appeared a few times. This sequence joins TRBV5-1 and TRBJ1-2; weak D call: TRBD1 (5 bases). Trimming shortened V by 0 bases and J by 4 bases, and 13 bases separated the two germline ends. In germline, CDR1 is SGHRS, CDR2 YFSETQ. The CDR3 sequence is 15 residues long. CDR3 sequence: CASSLAGGVLYGYTF. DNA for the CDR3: TGCGCCAGCAGCTTGGCCGGGGGGGTCCTCTATGGCTACACCTTC.

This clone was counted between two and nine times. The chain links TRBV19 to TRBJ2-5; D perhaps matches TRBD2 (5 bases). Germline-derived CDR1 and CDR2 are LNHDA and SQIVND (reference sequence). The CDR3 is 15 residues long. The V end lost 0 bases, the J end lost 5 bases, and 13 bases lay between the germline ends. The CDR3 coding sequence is TGTGCCAGTAGTATAGAAGGCCTAGCCTGGGAGACCCAGTACTTC. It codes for CASSIEGLAWETQYF.

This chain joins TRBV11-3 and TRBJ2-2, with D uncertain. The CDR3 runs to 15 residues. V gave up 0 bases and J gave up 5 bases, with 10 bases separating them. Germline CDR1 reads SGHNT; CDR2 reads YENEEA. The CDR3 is CASSLDAGKTGELFF. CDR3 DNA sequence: TGTGCCAGCAGCTTAGATGCTGGCAAAACCGGGGAGCTGTTTTTT.

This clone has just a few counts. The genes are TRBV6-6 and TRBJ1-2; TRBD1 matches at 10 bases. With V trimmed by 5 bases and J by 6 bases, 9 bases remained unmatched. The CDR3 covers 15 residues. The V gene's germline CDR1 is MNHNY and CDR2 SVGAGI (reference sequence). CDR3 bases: TGTGCCAGCAGTCCCCGGACAGGGGGGAACCATGGCTACACCTTC. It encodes CASSPRTGGNHGYTF.

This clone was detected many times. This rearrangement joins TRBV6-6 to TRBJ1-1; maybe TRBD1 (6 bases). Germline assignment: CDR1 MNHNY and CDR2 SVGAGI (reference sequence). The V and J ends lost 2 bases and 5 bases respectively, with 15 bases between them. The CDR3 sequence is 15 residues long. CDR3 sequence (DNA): TGTGCCAGCAGTTACCCAAACAGGGACGGTACTGAAGCTTTCTTT. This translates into CASSYPNRDGTEAFF.

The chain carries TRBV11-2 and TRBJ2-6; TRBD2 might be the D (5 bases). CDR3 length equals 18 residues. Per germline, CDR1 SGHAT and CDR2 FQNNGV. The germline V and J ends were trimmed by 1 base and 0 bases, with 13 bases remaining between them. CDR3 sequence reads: CASSLVSRGISGANVLTF. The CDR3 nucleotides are TGTGCCAGCAGCTTAGTCTCTCGGGGTATCTCTGGGGCCAACGTCCTGACTTTC.

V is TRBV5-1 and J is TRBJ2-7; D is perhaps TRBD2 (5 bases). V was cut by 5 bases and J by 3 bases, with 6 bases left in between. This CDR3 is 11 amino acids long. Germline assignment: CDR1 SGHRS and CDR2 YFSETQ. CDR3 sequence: CASRSGYEQYF. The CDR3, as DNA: TGCGCCAGCAGGAGCGGCTACGAGCAGTACTTC.

Here the CDR3 DNA reads TGTGCCAGCAGCTTAGACAGTAACACTGAAGCTTTCTTT. Amino acid sequence: CASSLDSNTEAFF. The gene calls are TRBV11-2 and TRBJ1-1; no definite D call. Trimming left V 0 bases short and J 2 bases short, with 4 bases between. The germline V gene encodes CDR1 SGHAT and CDR2 FQNNGV. The CDR3 contains 13 residues.

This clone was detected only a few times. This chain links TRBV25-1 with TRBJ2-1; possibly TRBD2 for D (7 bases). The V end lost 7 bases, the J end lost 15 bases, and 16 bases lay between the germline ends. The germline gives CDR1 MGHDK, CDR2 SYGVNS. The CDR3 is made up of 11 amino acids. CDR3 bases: TGTGCCAGCACTGGGCCGGGGGGCGCGTTCTTC. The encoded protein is CASTGPGGAFF. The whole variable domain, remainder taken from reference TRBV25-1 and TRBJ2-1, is EADIYQTPRYLVIGTGKKITLECSQTMGHDKMYWYQQDPGMELHLIHYSYGVNSTEKGDLSSESTVSRIRTEHFPLTLESARPSHTSQYLCASTGPGGAFFGPGTRLTVL.

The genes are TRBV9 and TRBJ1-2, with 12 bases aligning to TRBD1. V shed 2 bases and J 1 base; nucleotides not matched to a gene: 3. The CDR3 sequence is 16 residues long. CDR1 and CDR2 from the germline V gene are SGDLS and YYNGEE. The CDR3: CASSVGQGAINYGYTF. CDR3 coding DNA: TGTGCCAGCAGCGTGGGACAGGGGGCTATTAACTATGGCTACACCTTC. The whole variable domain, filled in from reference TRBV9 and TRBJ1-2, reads DSGVTQTPKHLITATGQRVTLRCSPRSGDLSVYWYQQSLDQGLQFLIQYYNGEERAKGNILERFSAQQFPDLHSELNLSSLELGDSALYFCASSVGQGAINYGYTFGSGTRLTVV.

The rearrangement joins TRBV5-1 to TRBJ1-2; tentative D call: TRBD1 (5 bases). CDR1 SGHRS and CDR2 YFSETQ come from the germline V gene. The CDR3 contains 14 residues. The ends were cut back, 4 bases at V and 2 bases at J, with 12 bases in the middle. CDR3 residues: CASSPRGDNYGYTF. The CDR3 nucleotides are TGCGCCAGCAGCCCGCGGGGGGACAACTATGGCTACACCTTC.

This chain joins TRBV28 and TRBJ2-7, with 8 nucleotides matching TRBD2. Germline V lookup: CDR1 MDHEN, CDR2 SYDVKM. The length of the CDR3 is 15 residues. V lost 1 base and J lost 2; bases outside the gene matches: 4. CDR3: CASSLYAGGAYEQYF. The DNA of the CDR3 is TGTGCCAGCAGTTTATACGCGGGAGGCGCCTACGAGCAGTACTTC.